This T cell receptor beta chain originates from a study of radiotherapy plus CTLA-4 blockade in lung cancer. The germline gives CDR1 SGHRS, CDR2 YFSETQ. This CDR3 spans 16 amino acids. The V and J ends lost 2 bases and 7 bases respectively, with 18 bases between them. Generated by immunoSEQ multiplex PCR, the TCRdb table keeps only in-frame clones and is missing some. The repertoire includes 100,000 to 150,000 clones, just under 90% of them detected once, and just under 7% sits in the top ten. The sequencing here drew on peripheral blood, taken from a patient treated with radiotherapy plus ipilimumab. This sequence was found in a human donor with non-small cell lung cancer that progressed on radiotherapy plus ipilimumab. The chain is built from TRBV5-1 and TRBJ2-2, with D perhaps TRBD2 (5 bases). CDR3 region: CASSFASPGGYGELFF. The CDR3 coding sequence is TGCGCCAGCAGCTTTGCTAGCCCGGGCGGGTACGGGGAGCTGTTTTTT.